This TCR beta chain was obtained from a study of T cells in Graves' hyperthyroidism and ophthalmopathy. Notes on the study in general: Ophthalmopathy was model-predicted a median roughly 6.2 months pre-onset.

This CDR3 has 14 residues. V was clipped by 6 bases and J by 5 bases; unmatched bases: 2. The V gene's germline CDR1 is MDHEN and CDR2 SYDVKM. This clonotype was recorded many times. Antigen: not known. From RNA transcripts, TCR beta CDR3 regions were amplified. The HTBI set primed first-round TCR CDR3 RT-PCR. From the multiplex PCR reads, TCRdb called clonotypes with MiXCR, one entry per CDR3 protein. The table records hundreds of thousands of distinct CDR3 sequences, around 13% of them present only once. Sequencing used blood. The rearrangement joins TRBV28 to TRBJ2-1; TRBD2 aligns across 12 bases. The sequence was obtained from a woman under 30 with Graves' hyperthyroidism. CDR3 DNA sequence: TGTGCCAGCAGGTCTAGCGGGAGGGACAATGAGCAGTTCTTC. Translated, it gives CASRSSGRDNEQFF.